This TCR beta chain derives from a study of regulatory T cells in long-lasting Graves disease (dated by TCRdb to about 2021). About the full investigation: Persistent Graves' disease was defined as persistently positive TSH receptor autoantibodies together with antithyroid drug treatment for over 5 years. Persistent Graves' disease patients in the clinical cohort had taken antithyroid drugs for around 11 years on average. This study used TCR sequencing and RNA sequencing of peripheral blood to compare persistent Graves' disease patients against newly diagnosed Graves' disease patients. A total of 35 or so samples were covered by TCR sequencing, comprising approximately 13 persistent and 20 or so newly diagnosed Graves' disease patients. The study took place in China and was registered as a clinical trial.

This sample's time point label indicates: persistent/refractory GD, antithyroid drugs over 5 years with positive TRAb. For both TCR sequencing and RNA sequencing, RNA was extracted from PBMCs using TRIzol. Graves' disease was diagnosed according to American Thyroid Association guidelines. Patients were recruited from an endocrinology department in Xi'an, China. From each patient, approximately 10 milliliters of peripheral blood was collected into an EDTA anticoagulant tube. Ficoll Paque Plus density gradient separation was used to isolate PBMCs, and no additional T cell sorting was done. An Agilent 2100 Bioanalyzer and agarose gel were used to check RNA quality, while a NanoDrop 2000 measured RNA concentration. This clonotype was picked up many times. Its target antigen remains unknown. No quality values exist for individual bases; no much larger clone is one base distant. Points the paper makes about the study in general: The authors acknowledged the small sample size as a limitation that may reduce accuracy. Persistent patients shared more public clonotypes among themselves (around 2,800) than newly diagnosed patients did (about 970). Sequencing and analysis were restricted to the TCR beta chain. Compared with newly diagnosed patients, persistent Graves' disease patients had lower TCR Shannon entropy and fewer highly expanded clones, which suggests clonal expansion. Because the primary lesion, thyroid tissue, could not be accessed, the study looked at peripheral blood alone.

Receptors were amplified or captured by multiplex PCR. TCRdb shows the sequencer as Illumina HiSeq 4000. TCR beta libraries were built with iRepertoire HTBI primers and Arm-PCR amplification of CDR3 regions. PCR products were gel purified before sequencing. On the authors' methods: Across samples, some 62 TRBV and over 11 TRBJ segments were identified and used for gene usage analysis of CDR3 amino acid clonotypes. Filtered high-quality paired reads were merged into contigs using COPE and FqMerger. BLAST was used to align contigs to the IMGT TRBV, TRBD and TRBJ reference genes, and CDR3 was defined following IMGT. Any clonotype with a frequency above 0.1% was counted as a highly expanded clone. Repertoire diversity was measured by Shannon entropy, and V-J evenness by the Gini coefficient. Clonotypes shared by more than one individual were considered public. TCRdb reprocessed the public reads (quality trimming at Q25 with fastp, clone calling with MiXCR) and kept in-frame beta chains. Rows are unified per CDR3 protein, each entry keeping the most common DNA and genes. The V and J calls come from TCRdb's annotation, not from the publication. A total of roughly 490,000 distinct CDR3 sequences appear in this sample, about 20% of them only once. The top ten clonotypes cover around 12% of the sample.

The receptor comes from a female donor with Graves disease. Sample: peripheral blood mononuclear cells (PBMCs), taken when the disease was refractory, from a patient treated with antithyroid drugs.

The bases are TGTGCCAGCAGTTTAGTCAGCTCCTATAATTCACCCCTCCACTTT. This encodes CASSLVSSYNSPLHF. The rearrangement joined TRBV28 to TRBJ1-6; no D segment can be confidently identified. Sequences MDHEN (CDR1) and SYDVKM (CDR2) are obtained from the germline V gene. The germline ends are 5 bases apart after V is trimmed by 2 bases and J by 0 bases. The CDR3 has 15 amino acids, counting the end cysteine and phenylalanine. Kept here is only the CDR3 DNA, which spans 45 bases and is read in frame from base 1. The variable domain in full, with residues beyond the CDR3 obtained from the reference TRBV28 and TRBJ1-6 genes, is DVKVTQSSRYLVKRTGEKVFLECVQDMDHENMFWYRQDPGLGLRLIYFSYDVKMKEKGDIPEGYSVSREKKERFSLILESASTNQTSMYLCASSLVSSYNSPLHFGNGTRLTVT.